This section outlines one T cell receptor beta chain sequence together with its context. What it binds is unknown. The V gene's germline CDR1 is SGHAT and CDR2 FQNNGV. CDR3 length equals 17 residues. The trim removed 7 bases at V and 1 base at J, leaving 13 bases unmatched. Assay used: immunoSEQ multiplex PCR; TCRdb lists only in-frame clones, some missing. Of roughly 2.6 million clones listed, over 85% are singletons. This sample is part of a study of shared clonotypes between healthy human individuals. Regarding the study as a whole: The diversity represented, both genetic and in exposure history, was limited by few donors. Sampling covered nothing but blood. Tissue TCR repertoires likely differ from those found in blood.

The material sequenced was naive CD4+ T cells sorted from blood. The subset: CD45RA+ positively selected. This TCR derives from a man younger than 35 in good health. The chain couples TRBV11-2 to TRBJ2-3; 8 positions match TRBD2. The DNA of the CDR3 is TGTGCCAGCAACCCTGGTCGGGCGGGGGGAGGCACAGATACGCAGTATTTT. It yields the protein CASNPGRAGGGTDTQYF.